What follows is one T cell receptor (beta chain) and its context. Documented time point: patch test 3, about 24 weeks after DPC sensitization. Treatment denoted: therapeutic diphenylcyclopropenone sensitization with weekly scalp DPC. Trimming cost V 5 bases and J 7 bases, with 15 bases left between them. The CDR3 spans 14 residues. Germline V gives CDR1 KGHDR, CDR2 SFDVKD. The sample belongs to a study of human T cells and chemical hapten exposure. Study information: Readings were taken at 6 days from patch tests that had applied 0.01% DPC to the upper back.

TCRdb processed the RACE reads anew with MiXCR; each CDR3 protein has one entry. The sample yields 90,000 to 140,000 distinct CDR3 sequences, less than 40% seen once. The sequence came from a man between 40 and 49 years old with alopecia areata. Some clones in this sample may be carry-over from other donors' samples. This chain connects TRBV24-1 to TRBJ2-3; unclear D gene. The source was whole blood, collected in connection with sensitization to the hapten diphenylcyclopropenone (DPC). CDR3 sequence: CATSADHTGYTQYF. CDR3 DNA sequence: TGTGCCACCAGTGCTGATCACACGGGTTATACGCAGTATTTT.